Below, one T cell receptor (beta chain) is given with its context. Its antigen is undetermined. CDR3 length equals 18 residues. The trim removed 5 bases at V and 0 bases at J, leaving 12 bases unmatched. Per germline, CDR1 MNHEY and CDR2 SMNVEV (reference sequence). These data belong to a study of cytomegalovirus exposure and HLA in healthy donors. Study conclusions and caveats: The authors later linked a missense DCLRE1C variant to TCR beta V- and J-gene trimming. One cluster of highly shared sequence variants probably arose as a sequencing artifact.

The PCR used 60 Vbeta and 13 Jbeta primers. The table came from immunoSEQ multiplex PCR; TCRdb's copy has only in-frame clones and leaves some out. The table lists about 200,000 clones. V and J are TRBV27 and TRBJ2-7; 11 nucleotides align to TRBD2. The sequence was collected from a girl aged 2 to 10 in good health and CMV-seropositive. The sample consisted of PBMCs. Here the CDR3 DNA reads TGTGCCAGCAGTCCGAGAGGACTAGCGGGCCTGAGCTCCTACGAGCAGTACTTC. This translates into CASSPRGLAGLSSYEQYF.